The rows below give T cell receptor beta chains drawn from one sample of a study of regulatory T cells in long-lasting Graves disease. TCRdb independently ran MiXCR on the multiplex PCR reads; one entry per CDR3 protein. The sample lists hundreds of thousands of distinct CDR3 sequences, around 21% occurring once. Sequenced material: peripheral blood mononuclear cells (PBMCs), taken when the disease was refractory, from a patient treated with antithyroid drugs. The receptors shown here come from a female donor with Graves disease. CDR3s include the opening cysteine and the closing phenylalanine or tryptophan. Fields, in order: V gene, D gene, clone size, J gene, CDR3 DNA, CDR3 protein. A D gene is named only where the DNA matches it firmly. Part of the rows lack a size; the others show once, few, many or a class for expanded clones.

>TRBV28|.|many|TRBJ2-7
TGTGCCAGCAGCCAGACACGATTATCCTACGAGCAGTACTTC
CASSQTRLSYEQYF
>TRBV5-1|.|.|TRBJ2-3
TGCGCCAGCAGCACAGAGGTGGCTCTTGGGGCAGATACGCAGTATTTT
CASSTEVALGADTQYF
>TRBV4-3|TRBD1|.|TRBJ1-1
TGCGCCAGCAGCCGGGACTCCAGGGGGTCCACTGAAGCTTTCTTT
CASSRDSRGSTEAFF
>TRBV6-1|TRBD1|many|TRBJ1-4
TGTGCCACCGGCAGGGGGACCGAAAAACTGTTTTTT
CATGRGTEKLFF
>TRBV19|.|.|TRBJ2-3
TGTGCCAGTAGTATACGGGTCTTCACAGATACGCAGTATTTT
CASSIRVFTDTQYF
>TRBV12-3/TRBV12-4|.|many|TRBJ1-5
TGTGCCAGCAGTTTTCGGGGCAGGGAGACCAAATATAGCAATCAGCCCCAGCATTTT
CASSFRGRETKYSNQPQHF
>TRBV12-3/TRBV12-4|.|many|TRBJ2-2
TGTGCCAGCAGTTTCAGGAGTGGTCCCGGGGAGCTGTTTTTT
CASSFRSGPGELFF
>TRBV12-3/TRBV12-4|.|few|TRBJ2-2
TGTGCCAGCAGACCCGGCGGCAGGGGTGACGGGGAGCTGTTTTTT
CASRPGGRGDGELFF
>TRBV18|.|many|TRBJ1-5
TGTGCCAGCTCCACTGCGGGCAATCAGCCCCAGCATTTT
CASSTAGNQPQHF
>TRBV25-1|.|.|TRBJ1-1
TGTGCCAGCAGTGTTACCGGGGGTATGACTGAAGCTTTCTTT
CASSVTGGMTEAFF
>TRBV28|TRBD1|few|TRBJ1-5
TGTGCCAACAGTTTATACCCGATAGGTCGGCAGGGGGAGGATCAGCCCCAGCATTTT
CANSLYPIGRQGEDQPQHF
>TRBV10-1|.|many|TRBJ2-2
TGCGCCAGCAGTGAGTCGGGCGTCGGGGAGCTGTTTTTT
CASSESGVGELFF
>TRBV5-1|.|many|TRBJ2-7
TGCGCCAGCAGCCTTCCGGGACTCTACGAGCAGTACTTC
CASSLPGLYEQYF
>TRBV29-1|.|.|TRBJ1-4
TGCAGCGTTGAAGGCCCCGGGGAACTGTTTTTT
CSVEGPGELFF
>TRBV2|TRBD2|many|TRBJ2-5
TGTGCCAGCAGTGGGACTAGCGGGAGAGGGGAGACCCAGTACTTC
CASSGTSGRGETQYF
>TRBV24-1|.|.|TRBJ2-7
TGTGCCACCAGTGATTACGAGGGGGAGGAGCAGTACTTC
CATSDYEGEEQYF
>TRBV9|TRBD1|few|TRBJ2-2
TGTGCCAGCAGCGTAGGGGGGACAGGGTACGGCGGGGAGCTGTTTTTT
CASSVGGTGYGGELFF
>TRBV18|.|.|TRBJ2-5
TGTGCCAGCTCTCGCATCGAACAAGAGACCCAGTACTTC
CASSRIEQETQYF
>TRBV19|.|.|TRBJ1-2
TGTGCCAGTAGTATCGGCGTGAACTATGGCTACACCTTC
CASSIGVNYGYTF
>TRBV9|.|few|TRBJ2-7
TGTGCCAGCAGCGTAGGTGCGAACTCCTACGAGCAGTACTTC
CASSVGANSYEQYF
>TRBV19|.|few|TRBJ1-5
TGTGCCAGTAGCTATGGGGCAGGGATAAATAATCAGCCCCAGCATTTT
CASSYGAGINNQPQHF
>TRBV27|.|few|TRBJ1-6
TGTGCCAGCAGTCAAGCCCCCTCACGGGTGAATTCACCCCTCCACTTT
CASSQAPSRVNSPLHF
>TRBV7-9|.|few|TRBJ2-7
TGTGCCAGCAGCTTAGTTGCGGGATCGGGCTGGGAGCAGTACTTC
CASSLVAGSGWEQYF
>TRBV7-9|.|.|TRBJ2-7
TGTGCCAGCAGTCGCGAAACAGGAAACTACGAGCAGTACTTC
CASSRETGNYEQYF
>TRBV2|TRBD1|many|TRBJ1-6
TGTGCCAGCAGCTGGACAGGGGGCGGTTCCCTCCACTTT
CASSWTGGGSLHF
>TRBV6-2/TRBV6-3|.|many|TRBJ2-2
TGTGCCAGCAGTTACCTCAACACCGGGGAGCTGTTTTTT
CASSYLNTGELFF
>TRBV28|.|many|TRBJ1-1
TGTGCCAGCAGTTTAAATGGAATAGGGAAAAACAGGGAAGCTTTCTTT
CASSLNGIGKNREAFF
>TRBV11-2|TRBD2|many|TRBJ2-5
TGTGCCAGCAGCTTAGGCGGGAGAACCCAAGAGACCCAGTACTTC
CASSLGGRTQETQYF
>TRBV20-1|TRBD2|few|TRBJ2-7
TGCAGTGCCCCTAAACTAGCGGGGGAGCAGTACTTC
CSAPKLAGEQYF
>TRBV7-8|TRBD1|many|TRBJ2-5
TGTGCCAGCAGCTTACCGGGACAGGGGGTTAGGGAGACCCAGTACTTC
CASSLPGQGVRETQYF
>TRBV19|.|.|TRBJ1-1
TGTGCCAGTAGTATCTCGGCCGGGACGACTGAAGCTTTCTTT
CASSISAGTTEAFF
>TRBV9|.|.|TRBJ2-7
TGTGCCAGCAGCAAAGCTGGGGGCGTCAACGAGCAGTACTTC
CASSKAGGVNEQYF
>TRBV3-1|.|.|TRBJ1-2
TGTGCCAGCAGCCCAGTGATATCGGGGGGGGGCTACGCCTTC
CASSPVISGGGYAF
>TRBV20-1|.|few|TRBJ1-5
TGCAGTGCTAGAGGTAGGAGTAGCAATCAGCCCCAGCATTTT
CSARGRSSNQPQHF
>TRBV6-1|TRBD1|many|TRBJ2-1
TGTGCCAGCAGCGGGACAGGGCTGAATGAGCAGTTCTTC
CASSGTGLNEQFF